What follows are 15 T cell receptor beta chains derived from one specimen sequenced in a study of T-cell memory formation after mild COVID-19. TCRdb used MiXCR to reprocess the 5' RACE reads, holding one entry per CDR3 protein. Seen here are 300,000 to 350,000 distinct CDR3 sequences, 15% to 20% observed once, and the top ten hold approximately 21%. The specimen was PBMCs or a T cell subset sorted from them (not recorded which). All receptors derive from a man between 18 and 29 years old who had mild COVID-19 (a few samples of this study predate the infection). Cell type and time point are not known.

This rearrangement joins TRBV18 to TRBJ2-7; D unclear. The CDR3 is 13 residues long. Trimming removed 3 bases from V and 6 bases from J, with 12 bases in between. Looked up from germline, CDR1 is KGHSH and CDR2 is LQKENI. CDR3 amino acids: CASSPALGSEQYV. Here the CDR3 DNA reads TGTGCCAGCTCACCCGCTCTGGGGTCCGAGCAGTACGTC.

This clonotype appeared a few times. V gene TRBV19 combines with J gene TRBJ1-5; D unresolved. Germline assignment: CDR1 LNHDA and CDR2 SQIVND (reference sequence). Trimming shortened V by 5 bases and J by 3 bases, and 8 bases separated the two germline ends. This CDR3 is 13 amino acids long. CDR3 DNA sequence: TGTGCCAGTAGTTTGGGTTTCAATCAGCCCCAGCATTTT. Translated, it gives CASSLGFNQPQHF.

This clonotype was seen a few times. The chain joins TRBV12-3 or TRBV12-4 to TRBJ1-4; D not certain. The CDR3 length is 12 residues. The ends were cut back, 6 bases at V and 5 bases at J, with 7 bases in the middle. In DNA, the CDR3 is TGTGCCAGCAGCCGATTAAATGAAAAACTGTTTTTT. Protein product: CASSRLNEKLFF.

This clonotype was observed a few times. The chain links TRBV7-2 to TRBJ2-6, with a weak D call TRBD2 (5 bases). The CDR3 spans 13 residues. CDR1 SGHTA and CDR2 FQGNSA come from the germline V gene. The V end lost 11 bases, the J end lost 3 bases, and 11 bases lay between the germline ends. This CDR3 is CAYEEGGANVLTF. The CDR3 DNA reads TGTGCCTACGAAGAGGGTGGGGCCAACGTCCTGACTTTC. The full variable domain, with the rest looked up from reference TRBV7-2 and TRBJ2-6, is GAGVSQSPSNKVTEKGKDVELRCDPISGHTALYWYRQSLGQGLEFLIYFQGNSAPDKSGLPSDRFSAERTGGSVSTLTIQRTQQEDSAVYLCAYEEGGANVLTFGAGSRLTVL.

This clonotype turned up a few times. The chain employs TRBV27 and TRBJ1-2, with 8 bases fitting TRBD1. The junction had 6 bases not matched to a gene; V was cut back by 1 base and J by 8 bases. CDR1 MNHEY and CDR2 SMNVEV come from the germline V gene (reference sequence). The CDR3 extends over 14 amino acids. CDR3 sequence: CASSLYQGTGGYTF. CDR3 nucleotides: TGTGCCAGCAGTTTATATCAGGGGACAGGCGGCTACACCTTC.

This clonotype has more than one count but fewer than ten. The V and J genes are TRBV5-5 and TRBJ1-5; D not certain. Trimming took off 4 bases at V and 0 bases at J, with 8 bases between the two ends. This CDR3 contains 14 residues. Germline assignment: CDR1 SGHKS and CDR2 YYEKEE (reference sequence). The CDR3 is CASSTANSNQPQHF. CDR3 bases: TGTGCCAGCAGCACCGCCAATAGCAATCAGCCCCAGCATTTT.

The V gene is TRBV7-3, the J gene TRBJ2-1; tentatively, D is TRBD2 (5 bases). The CDR3 length is 13 residues. Between the trimmed V and J ends, which lost 1 base and 5 bases, there was a span of 6 bases. The germline CDR1 and CDR2 sequences are SGHTA and FQGTGA. In DNA, the CDR3 is TGTGCCAGCAGCTTAATGACTAACAATGAGCAGTTCTTC. This codes for CASSLMTNNEQFF.

This clonotype was observed a few times. The rearrangement uses TRBV12-3 or TRBV12-4 and TRBJ1-1; weak D call: TRBD1 (5 bases). The CDR3 is made up of 14 amino acids. The V end lost 3 bases, the J end lost 6 bases, and 14 bases lay between the germline ends. The CDR3 loop reads CASSFMQGISEAFF. CDR3 nucleotide sequence: TGTGCCAGCAGTTTCATGCAGGGCATCTCTGAAGCTTTCTTT.

The chain uses TRBV2 and TRBJ2-7; D not certain. The CDR3 runs 12 residues. Germline V gene data show CDR1 as SNHLY and CDR2 as FYNNEI. Trimming took 7 bases from V and 2 from J, leaving 9 bases between them. Here the CDR3 DNA reads TGTGCCAGCACTTCGAATACCTACGAGCAGTACTTC. This encodes CASTSNTYEQYF.

The gene calls are TRBV12-3 or TRBV12-4 and TRBJ2-5; 7 bases agree with TRBD2. The CDR3 spans 14 residues. The V segment lost 4 bases and the J segment 4 bases; nucleotides outside the gene matches: 6. The CDR3 DNA is TGTGCCAGCAGTTATGGGGGAGGGGCAGAGACCCAGTACTTC. Translation gives CASSYGGGAETQYF.

This clonotype appeared a few times. The chain joins TRBV5-1 to TRBJ2-5; no definite D call. CDR1 and CDR2 (germline): SGHRS, YFSETQ. The ends were cut back, 0 bases at V and 3 bases at J, with 9 bases in the middle. The CDR3 covers 14 residues. CDR3 in DNA: TGCGCCAGCAGCTTGGCTCTAATGAAAGAGACCCAGTACTTC. Its protein is CASSLALMKETQYF. The full variable domain, in which reference TRBV5-1 and TRBJ2-5 provide the parts outside the CDR3, is KAGVTQTPRYLIKTRGQQVTLSCSPISGHRSVSWYQQTPGQGLQFLFEYFSETQRNKGNFPGRFSGRQFSNSRSEMNVSTLELGDSALYLCASSLALMKETQYFGPGTRLLVL.

This clonotype showed up many times. The chain links TRBV4-3 to TRBJ2-5; 10 bases line up with TRBD2. Germline values: CDR1 LGHNA, CDR2 YSLEER. V lost 1 base to trimming and J lost 4 bases; unmatched junction nucleotides: 6. The CDR3 contains 16 residues. The CDR3 coding sequence is TGCGCCAGCAGCCAAGGAGTAGCGGGGGGCGGAGAGACCCAGTACTTC. Its protein is CASSQGVAGGGETQYF.

This clonotype has just a few counts. This chain uses TRBV6-2 or TRBV6-3 with TRBJ2-1; D tentatively reads TRBD1 or TRBD2 (5 bases each). CDR3 length: 14 amino acids. Germline CDR1 MNHEY, CDR2 SVGEGT. Trimming left V 5 bases short and J 5 bases short, with 13 bases between. CDR3 sequence (DNA): TGTGCCAGCAGTCCACGGGACCCAGACAATGAGCAGTTCTTC. Its translation: CASSPRDPDNEQFF.

This clonotype has more than one count but fewer than ten. The rearrangement uses TRBV6-5 and TRBJ2-3; D gene unclear. The CDR3 contains 12 residues. V lost 5 bases and J lost 2, with 5 bases in between. Germline V gene lookup returns CDR1 MNHEY and CDR2 SVGAGI. The CDR3, as DNA: TGTGCCAGCAGTCAGCCCACAGATACGCAGTATTTT. This sequence encodes CASSQPTDTQYF.

The rearrangement uses TRBV12-3 or TRBV12-4 and TRBJ2-3, with D unresolved. V shed 4 bases and J shed 0 bases, with 11 bases lying between them. The CDR3 is 15 residues long. The CDR3 here is CASSWLSVSTDTQYF. The CDR3 nucleotides read TGTGCCAGCAGTTGGCTATCGGTTAGCACAGATACGCAGTATTTT.